These T cell receptor beta chains were read from a single sample in a study of T cell responses to AZD1222 COVID-19 vaccine. Measured with immunoSEQ multiplex PCR; TCRdb has only the in-frame clones, and not every one. Among about 180,000 clones listed, 80% to 95% were seen once. This material consisted of peripheral blood, taken 28 days after the second AZD1222 dose. All receptors come from an adult who received the AZD1222 COVID-19 vaccine. Both conserved end residues are part of each CDR3. Each record gives: clone size, V gene, D gene, J gene, CDR3 protein, CDR3 DNA. The D gene is left open where the match is weak. Only part of the rows carry a size: once, few, many, or a class if the clone is expanded.

>.|TRBV18|TRBD1|TRBJ2-7
CASSRQGNEQYF
TGTGCCAGCTCACGACAGGGGAACGAGCAGTACTTC
>.|TRBV7-9|.|TRBJ1-6
CASSLSGVPNSPLHF
TGTGCCAGCAGCTTAAGTGGGGTACCTAATTCACCCCTCCACTTT
>.|TRBV4-1|.|TRBJ2-1
CASSQETGDNEQFF
TGCGCCAGCAGCCAAGAAACGGGGGACAATGAGCAGTTCTTC
>.|TRBV11-2|TRBD2|TRBJ2-1
CASSLGLAGANEQFF
TGTGCCAGCAGCTTAGGACTAGCGGGGGCCAATGAGCAGTTCTTC
>.|TRBV19|.|TRBJ1-4
CASTMGDGAEKLFF
TGTGCCAGTACCATGGGGGACGGCGCGGAAAAACTGTTTTTT
>.|TRBV29-1|.|TRBJ1-5
CSAARGSDQPQHF
TGCAGCGCCGCACGAGGGTCGGATCAGCCCCAGCATTTT
>.|TRBV18|.|TRBJ2-3
CASSPDGSTDTQYF
TGTGCCAGCTCACCAGACGGGAGCACAGATACGCAGTATTTT
>.|TRBV28|TRBD1|TRBJ1-2
CASSPGQGFYGYTF
TGTGCCAGCAGTCCAGGACAGGGTTTTTATGGCTACACCTTC
>.|TRBV5-1|.|TRBJ1-5
CASSLNGGNQPQHF
TGCGCCAGCAGCTTGAATGGAGGCAATCAGCCCCAGCATTTT
>.|TRBV5-4|TRBD1|TRBJ2-2
CASSKDRQTGELFF
TGTGCCAGCAGCAAGGACAGGCAGACCGGGGAGCTGTTTTTT
>.|TRBV19|.|TRBJ1-5
CASSMEPDQPQHF
TGTGCCAGTAGTATGGAGCCGGATCAGCCCCAGCATTTT
>.|TRBV7-9|.|TRBJ1-5
CASSLGFAGKSNQPQHF
TGTGCCAGCAGCTTGGGTTTTGCGGGAAAAAGCAATCAGCCCCAGCATTTT
>.|TRBV10-3|.|TRBJ2-5
CATRQGEWQETQYF
TGTGCCACCAGACAAGGGGAGTGGCAAGAGACCCAGTACTTC
>.|TRBV7-2|.|TRBJ2-1
CASSALSFNEQFF
TGTGCCAGCAGCGCGCTTTCTTTCAATGAGCAGTTCTTC
>.|TRBV12-3/TRBV12-4|.|TRBJ1-3
CASGGRGNTIYF
TGTGCCAGCGGCGGGAGGGGAAACACCATATATTTT
>.|TRBV6-5|TRBD2|TRBJ2-3
CATGQAGGPRDTQYF
TGTGCCACAGGGCAAGCGGGAGGGCCGCGAGATACGCAGTATTTT
>.|TRBV28|.|TRBJ2-2
CASKPGTPTGELFF
TGTGCCAGCAAGCCCGGGACCCCCACCGGGGAGCTGTTTTTT
>.|TRBV7-2|.|TRBJ2-3
CASSVRDPTDTQYF
TGTGCCAGCAGCGTCCGGGATCCCACAGATACGCAGTATTTT
>.|TRBV7-2|.|TRBJ2-1
CASSLGARVNENEQFF
TGTGCCAGCAGCTTAGGGGCCAGGGTGAATGAGAATGAGCAGTTCTTC
>once|TRBV5-1|.|TRBJ2-7
CASSKIAGVASYEQYF
TGCGCCAGCTCCAAAATCGCAGGGGTTGCCTCCTACGAGCAGTACTTC
>.|TRBV7-3|TRBD1|TRBJ1-2
CASSLRQGDYGYTF
TGTGCCAGCAGCTTACGACAGGGTGACTATGGCTACACCTTC
>.|TRBV6-5|.|TRBJ1-4
CASSYGGGPNEKLFF
TGTGCCAGCAGTTACGGAGGGGGACCTAATGAAAAACTGTTTTTT
>.|TRBV6-1|.|TRBJ2-6
CASSETSGANVLTF
TGTGCCAGCAGTGAGACATCTGGGGCCAACGTCCTGACTTTC
>.|TRBV30|.|TRBJ1-3
CAWTRTPQNTIYF
TGTGCCTGGACTAGAACACCCCAAAACACCATATATTTT
>.|TRBV5-1|.|TRBJ2-1
CASSQPRGRNEQFF
TGCGCCAGCAGTCAACCGCGGGGCCGCAATGAGCAGTTCTTC
>.|TRBV7-2|TRBD2|TRBJ2-2
CASSSSGANTGELFF
TGTGCCAGCAGCTCTAGCGGAGCGAACACCGGGGAGCTGTTTTTT
>.|TRBV6-2/TRBV6-3|.|TRBJ1-1
CASSYSAGSAEAFF
TGTGCCAGCAGTTACTCGGCGGGTTCCGCTGAAGCTTTCTTT
>.|TRBV7-2|TRBD2|TRBJ2-1
CASSTLWGGNEQFF
TGTGCCAGCAGCACCTTATGGGGGGGCAATGAGCAGTTCTTC
>.|TRBV11-2|.|TRBJ1-1
CASSQQGMNTEAFF
TGTGCCAGCAGCCAACAGGGCATGAACACTGAAGCTTTCTTT
>once|TRBV4-2|.|TRBJ2-2
CASSQVGANTGELFF
TGTGCCAGCAGCCAGGTCGGTGCGAACACCGGGGAGCTGTTTTTT
>.|TRBV5-1|TRBD2|TRBJ2-3
CASSWEAGFADTQYF
TGCGCCAGCAGCTGGGAAGCGGGGTTTGCAGATACGCAGTATTTT
>.|TRBV5-4|TRBD2|TRBJ2-5
CASSLENSGRRETQYF
TGTGCCAGCAGCTTGGAGAATAGCGGGAGGAGAGAGACCCAGTACTTC
>.|TRBV5-6|.|TRBJ2-4
CASSPWQSQDIQYF
TGTGCCAGCAGCCCCTGGCAGTCGCAGGACATTCAGTACTTC
>.|TRBV28|.|TRBJ2-1
CASSFDSYNEQFF
TGTGCCAGCAGTTTCGACTCCTACAATGAGCAGTTCTTC
>.|TRBV18|.|TRBJ1-1
CASSPLEAWNTEAFF
TGTGCCAGCTCACCACTAGAGGCGTGGAACACTGAAGCTTTCTTT
>.|TRBV19|.|TRBJ1-1
CASSIPSTGNTEAFF
TGTGCCAGTAGTATACCCTCTACGGGGAACACTGAAGCTTTCTTT
>.|TRBV27|.|TRBJ2-1
CASSLADPYNEQFF
TGTGCCAGCAGTTTAGCCGACCCATACAATGAGCAGTTCTTC
>.|TRBV19|TRBD1|TRBJ1-2
CASSLVTGARYGYTF
TGTGCCAGTAGCTTAGTTACAGGGGCGCGTTATGGCTACACCTTC
>.|TRBV19|.|TRBJ1-5
CASSPRTASGPQHF
TGTGCCAGTAGTCCCCGGACAGCCTCTGGGCCCCAGCATTTT
>.|TRBV5-1|.|TRBJ2-2
CASSSGASGTGELFF
TGCGCCAGCAGCTCGGGGGCCTCCGGCACCGGGGAGCTGTTTTTT
>.|TRBV9|TRBD1|TRBJ1-5
CASSLEDRDRNQPQHF
TGTGCCAGCAGCCTAGAGGACAGGGATCGCAATCAGCCCCAGCATTTT
>.|TRBV5-1|TRBD2|TRBJ2-1
CASSLRTSGTNEQFF
TGCGCCAGCAGCTTGAGGACTAGCGGGACCAATGAGCAGTTCTTC
>once|TRBV5-1|.|TRBJ2-3
CASSLVATGGSTDTQYF
TGCGCCAGCAGCTTGGTGGCTACAGGAGGGAGCACAGATACGCAGTATTTT
>.|TRBV11-2|.|TRBJ1-4
CASSLGLANEKLFF
TGTGCCAGCAGCTTAGGGTTGGCTAATGAAAAACTGTTTTTT
>.|TRBV30|TRBD2|TRBJ2-7
CAWSAGTSGRREQYF
TGTGCCTGGAGTGCCGGGACTAGCGGGAGACGCGAGCAGTACTTC
>.|TRBV18|TRBD1|TRBJ1-4
CASSPLPGTGSEKLFF
TGTGCCAGCTCACCACTCCCCGGGACAGGGTCGGAAAAACTGTTTTTT
>few|TRBV12-3/TRBV12-4|.|TRBJ1-1
CASSPGHFTEAFF
TGTGCCAGCAGCCCCGGACATTTCACTGAAGCTTTCTTT
>.|TRBV6-1|.|TRBJ1-2
CASSVWGASVGYGYTF
TGTGCCAGCAGTGTTTGGGGGGCCTCAGTGGGTTATGGCTACACCTTC
>.|TRBV28|.|TRBJ1-3
CASSLVAFGGNSGNTIYF
TGTGCCAGCAGTTTAGTCGCATTTGGGGGGAACTCTGGAAACACCATATATTTT
>.|TRBV7-3|.|TRBJ2-1
CASSPKGKLTGNEQFF
TGTGCCAGCAGCCCAAAGGGTAAACTGACCGGCAATGAGCAGTTCTTC
>.|TRBV28|TRBD2|TRBJ2-7
CASSFTSGIPGVYEQYF
TGTGCCAGCAGTTTCACTAGCGGGATCCCGGGGGTTTACGAGCAGTACTTC
>.|TRBV27|.|TRBJ1-1
CASSAREGTEAFF
TGTGCCAGCAGCGCCAGGGAGGGCACTGAAGCTTTCTTT
>.|TRBV5-1|TRBD2|TRBJ2-1
CASSLESGGSYNEQFF
TGCGCCAGCAGCTTGGAGTCGGGGGGGTCCTACAATGAGCAGTTCTTC
>.|TRBV7-9|.|TRBJ1-5
CASSLAAVGQPQHF
TGTGCCAGCAGCTTAGCAGCGGTAGGGCAGCCCCAGCATTTT
>.|TRBV4-3|.|TRBJ1-6
CASSPPGGYNSPLHF
TGCGCCAGCAGCCCCCCGGGAGGATATAATTCACCCCTCCACTTT
>.|TRBV7-2|.|TRBJ2-7
CASSFGGRNEQYF
TGTGCCAGCAGCTTTGGGGGGCGGAACGAGCAGTACTTC